A selection of T cell receptor beta chains follows, all from one sample in a study of T cells in narcolepsy. Using immunoSEQ multiplex PCR, the repertoire was profiled, and TCRdb retains in-frame clones only, with some absent. This table has tens of thousands of clones, under 90% appearing once. Specimen: CD45RA- memory CD4+ T cells from PBMCs. The receptors were gathered from a human donor with narcolepsy. The CDR3 runs from the conserved cysteine through the conserved F or W. The order of the fields is J gene, V gene, clone size, D gene, CDR3 protein, CDR3 DNA. The D gene is left open where the match is weak. Size is omitted from some rows. Given values are once, few, many or a class for expanded clones.

>TRBJ2-3|TRBV5-4|.|TRBD1
CASSPWTGSDTQYF
TGTGCCAGCAGCCCGTGGACAGGGTCGGATACGCAGTATTTT
>TRBJ2-1|TRBV28|once|.
CASSSGDRDRNEQFF
TGTGCCAGCAGTTCAGGAGACAGAGACCGCAATGAGCAGTTCTTC
>TRBJ2-1|TRBV10-1|.|.
CATRPEGLNNEQFF
TGCGCCACCCGACCCGAGGGACTGAACAATGAGCAGTTCTTC
>TRBJ2-3|TRBV7-2|.|.
CASSVQGGTDTQYF
TGTGCCAGCAGCGTACAGGGTGGGACAGATACGCAGTATTTT
>TRBJ1-3|TRBV9|.|.
CASSGRNTIYF
TGTGCCAGCAGCGGGAGAAACACCATATATTTT
>TRBJ2-1|TRBV28|.|TRBD2
CASSSPGLARVWQFF
TGTGCCAGCAGTTCCCCTGGACTAGCTAGGGTTTGGCAGTTCTTC
>TRBJ2-1|TRBV7-6|.|TRBD1
CASSLEGTASYNEQFF
TGTGCCAGCAGCTTAGAGGGGACAGCCTCCTACAATGAGCAGTTCTTC
>TRBJ2-1|TRBV11-3|once|.
CASSFRHRGANNEQFF
TGTGCCAGCAGCTTTCGACATCGAGGGGCGAACAATGAGCAGTTCTTC
>TRBJ2-2|TRBV7-2|.|.
CASSTIQGGAAGELFF
TGTGCCAGCAGCACGATTCAGGGGGGAGCTGCCGGGGAGCTGTTTTTT
>TRBJ2-2|TRBV10-3|.|TRBD2
CAISDPGRSGGSNTGELFF
TGTGCCATCAGTGACCCTGGGAGGAGCGGGGGGTCGAACACCGGGGAGCTGTTTTTT
>TRBJ2-5|TRBV10-2|few|.
CASRNTPERETQYF
TGCGCCAGCAGAAATACCCCGGAGAGAGAGACCCAGTACTTC
>TRBJ2-2|TRBV25-1|.|.
CASSDLIGLDGELFF
TGTGCCAGCAGTGACCTTATAGGTCTGGACGGGGAGCTGTTTTTT
>TRBJ2-5|TRBV7-3|.|TRBD2
CASSLQTSGGKETQYF
TGTGCCAGCAGCTTACAGACTAGCGGGGGGAAAGAGACCCAGTACTTC
>TRBJ1-2|TRBV29-1|.|.
CSVEDSSGGPYTF
TGCAGCGTTGAAGATTCGTCCGGAGGCCCCTACACCTTC
>TRBJ2-2|TRBV7-2|.|.
CASSSHGRGELFF
TGTGCCAGCAGCTCCCATGGTCGCGGGGAGCTGTTTTTT
>TRBJ1-2|TRBV18|.|TRBD1
CASSPLPPGQTEGGYTF
TGTGCCAGCTCACCTTTACCTCCGGGACAGACGGAGGGTGGCTACACCTTC
>TRBJ1-5|TRBV19|.|.
CASSGPYHQPQHF
TGTGCCAGCTCTGGACCCTACCATCAGCCCCAGCATTTT
>TRBJ1-2|TRBV6-5|.|TRBD1
CASSANRQGNGYTF
TGTGCCAGCAGTGCCAATCGACAGGGCAATGGCTACACCTTC
>TRBJ2-7|TRBV5-4|once|.
CASSRTETYEQYF
TGTGCCAGCAGCCGAACGGAAACCTACGAGCAGTACTTC
>TRBJ1-5|TRBV27|.|.
CASSLTRGAARQPQHF
TGTGCCAGCAGTTTAACTAGGGGTGCGGCTAGACAGCCCCAGCATTTT
>TRBJ2-2|TRBV5-6|.|.
CASSFRMGAANTGELFF
TGTGCCAGCAGCTTTCGAATGGGGGCCGCGAACACCGGGGAGCTGTTTTTT
>TRBJ2-5|TRBV6-1|.|.
CASRETLAQTQYF
TGTGCCAGCAGGGAAACGCTAGCGCAGACCCAGTACTTC
>TRBJ1-5|TRBV19|.|TRBD1
CASSFDRANQPQHF
TGTGCCAGTAGTTTCGACAGGGCCAATCAGCCCCAGCATTTT
>TRBJ1-2|TRBV5-1|.|.
CASSSTGGVNYGYTF
TGCGCCAGCAGCTCGACAGGCGGGGTTAACTATGGCTACACCTTC
>TRBJ1-1|TRBV2|.|.
CASRPLTPNTEAFF
TGTGCCAGCAGACCCCTCACACCGAACACTGAAGCTTTCTTT
>TRBJ1-2|TRBV19|once|TRBD1
CASCLNHRDRDSNTF
TGTGCCAGTTGCTTGAACCATCGGGACAGGGACTCAAACACCTTC
>TRBJ2-7|TRBV19|.|.
CASSQSVYLDYEQYF
TGTGCCAGTAGTCAATCGGTGTACCTCGACTACGAGCAGTACTTC